Below are 12 T cell receptor beta chains sequenced from a single sample in a study of blood T cell repertoires in COVID-19. Produced via immunoSEQ multiplex PCR; TCRdb's table is partial and in-frame only. The table shows under 350,000 clones, with around 86% occurring only once. The sample was peripheral blood. The source of these receptors is a man between 45 and 60 years old with acute or convalescent COVID-19.

The chain joins TRBV5-1 to TRBJ1-6; weak D call: TRBD1 (6 bases). V was shortened by 4 bases and J by 7 bases, with 12 bases between the two germline ends. The CDR3 totals 14 residues. Germline loops: CDR1 SGHRS, CDR2 YFSETQ. The CDR3 nucleotides are TGCGCCAGCAGCGTGACAGGTTTGAATTCACCCCTCCACTTT. Its protein product is CASSVTGLNSPLHF.

The chain carries TRBV30 and TRBJ1-2, with D maybe TRBD1 (6 bases). The germline V and J ends were trimmed by 0 bases and 8 bases, with 16 bases remaining between them. CDR1 GTSNPN and CDR2 SVGIG come from the germline V gene (reference sequence). There are 14 residues in the CDR3. The CDR3, as DNA: TGTGCCTGGAGTGTACAGGCCGGGGGGGGCGGCTACACCTTC. Translation gives CAWSVQAGGGGYTF.

This clone was found once. The rearrangement links TRBV7-8 to TRBJ2-7, with D uncertain. The CDR3 runs to 13 residues. CDR1 is SGHVS, CDR2 FQNEAQ, per germline. V lost 5 bases and J 3 bases, leaving 11 bases between the germline ends. As DNA, the CDR3 is TGTGCCAGCAGCCCTACAGCTGACTACGAGCAGTACTTC. Residues: CASSPTADYEQYF.

V is TRBV5-1 and J is TRBJ1-2; TRBD1 matches 9 bases. CDR1 is SGHRS, CDR2 YFSETQ, per germline. CDR3 length: 18 amino acids. V dropped 0 bases and J dropped 4; count of bases not matched to a gene: 13. The CDR3 here is CASSLGRGTGGRGYGYTF. In nucleotides, the CDR3 is TGCGCCAGCAGCTTGGGCCGCGGAACAGGGGGCAGGGGCTATGGCTACACCTTC. The full variable domain, with the rest looked up from reference TRBV5-1 and TRBJ1-2, is KAGVTQTPRYLIKTRGQQVTLSCSPISGHRSVSWYQQTPGQGLQFLFEYFSETQRNKGNFPGRFSGRQFSNSRSEMNVSTLELGDSALYLCASSLGRGTGGRGYGYTFGSGTRLTVV.

The chain carries TRBV5-5 and TRBJ1-4; 12 bases line up with TRBD1. The ends lost 3 bases at V and 8 bases at J; junction bases unmatched: 5. CDR3 length: 15 amino acids. Looked up from germline, CDR1 is SGHKS and CDR2 is YYEKEE (reference sequence). In DNA, the CDR3 is TGTGCCAGCAGCTGGAGGGACAGGGGGCAGGAAAAACTGTTTTTT. This translates into CASSWRDRGQEKLFF. Variable domain in full (rest from reference TRBV5-5 and TRBJ1-4): DAGVTQSPTHLIKTRGQQVTLRCSPISGHKSVSWYQQVLGQGPQFIFQYYEKEERGRGNFPDRFSARQFPNYSSELNVNALLLGDSALYLCASSWRDRGQEKLFFGSGTQLSVL.

The chain links TRBV7-3 to TRBJ1-3; 11 bases agree with TRBD1. This CDR3 spans 16 amino acids. Germline assignment: CDR1 SGHTA and CDR2 FQGTGA. V trimming: 5 bases; J trimming: 2 bases; junction bases outside the gene matches: 5. The CDR3 sequence is CASSPTGQGAGNTIYF. CDR3 DNA: TGTGCCAGCAGCCCCACGGGACAGGGGGCTGGAAACACCATATATTTT.

This chain joins TRBV5-1 and TRBJ1-4, with D maybe TRBD1 (6 bases). This CDR3 has 14 residues. Germline loops: CDR1 SGHRS, CDR2 YFSETQ. The V gene lost 4 bases and the J gene lost 5 bases, with 12 bases spanning the gap. Here the CDR3 reads CASSRTDMNEKLFF. CDR3 bases: TGCGCCAGCAGCCGGACAGACATGAATGAAAAACTGTTTTTT.

The chain uses TRBV9 and TRBJ2-3, with D possibly TRBD1 on 5 matching bases. The CDR3 is made up of 15 amino acids. Germline-derived CDR1 and CDR2 are SGDLS and YYNGEE. Trimming took 0 bases from V and 0 from J, leaving 8 bases between them. Here the CDR3 DNA reads TGTGCCAGCAGCGTAGGACAGACTAGCACAGATACGCAGTATTTT. Amino acids: CASSVGQTSTDTQYF.

The chain is built from TRBV5-1 and TRBJ2-2; 9 positions match TRBD1. The CDR3 spans 15 residues. V shed 2 bases, J shed 6 bases, and the junction held 5 bases outside the gene matches. The germline V gene encodes CDR1 SGHRS and CDR2 YFSETQ. The DNA of the CDR3 is TGCGCCAGCAGCTTTGTGGGACAGGGTTCCGGGGAGCTGTTTTTT. Its translation is CASSFVGQGSGELFF.

This clone was picked up one time. This chain links TRBV11-3 with TRBJ2-1; 7 bases agree with TRBD2. After removal of 0 bases from V and 3 bases from J, the junction contained 11 bases not matched to a gene. This CDR3 has 18 residues. CDR1 and CDR2 from the germline V gene are SGHNT and YENEEA. CDR3 residues: CASSLDGRGLILYNEQFF. The CDR3 DNA reads TGTGCCAGCAGCTTAGATGGTCGGGGACTAATTCTCTACAATGAGCAGTTCTTC.

This chain connects TRBV9 to TRBJ2-7; 11 bases are a match to TRBD2. Germline CDR1 reads SGDLS; CDR2 reads YYNGEE. Trimming took 0 bases from V and 7 from J; bases not matched to a gene: 3. This CDR3 is built from 14 residues. In DNA, the CDR3 is TGTGCCAGCAGCGTAGGACTAGCGGGGAGTGAGCAGTACTTC. Translated: CASSVGLAGSEQYF.

The rearrangement uses TRBV4-2 and TRBJ1-5, with 9 bases aligning to TRBD1. Germline CDR1 LGHNA, CDR2 YNFKEQ. This CDR3 has 17 residues. The junction had 9 bases not matched to a gene; V was cut back by 1 base and J by 5 bases. CDR3 sequence: CASSQGSDRGPYQPQHF. The CDR3, as DNA: TGTGCCAGCAGCCAAGGCTCGGACAGGGGCCCTTATCAGCCCCAGCATTTT.